The 3 T cell receptor beta chains reported below all come from one sample, sequenced in a study of T cell changes during pregnancy in multiple sclerosis. Using immunoSEQ multiplex PCR, the repertoire was profiled, and TCRdb retains in-frame clones only, with some absent. The table has 80,000 to 100,000 clones, roughly 92% seen once; the top ten hold more than 2.5%. This specimen consisted of peripheral blood, obtained in the first trimester of pregnancy. The receptors originated from a female donor with multiple sclerosis, enrolled in a pregnancy study.

The chain carries TRBV4-1 and TRBJ2-1; the match to TRBD2 covers 9 bases. Germline V gives CDR1 MGHRA, CDR2 YSYEKL. The CDR3 spans 18 residues. J gave up 8 bases and V 0 bases, and 14 bases lay outside the gene matches. The CDR3 DNA reads as TGCGCCAGCAGCCAAGAGCCGGTCTCAGGGACTAGCCGCGATGAGCAGTTCTTC. Its protein product is CASSQEPVSGTSRDEQFF.

The rearrangement joins TRBV10-3 to TRBJ1-2, with TRBD1 matching over 7 bases. This CDR3 has 13 amino acids. Per germline, CDR1 ENHRY and CDR2 SYGVKD. The V segment lost 6 bases and the J segment 4 bases; nucleotides outside the gene matches: 5. This CDR3 reads CAIRTTGLYGYTF. CDR3 sequence (DNA): TGTGCCATCAGAACGACAGGGCTCTATGGCTACACCTTC.

The J gene is TRBJ1-2, the V gene TRBV11-2; 9 positions agree with TRBD1. The CDR3 is 14 amino acids. The germline gives CDR1 SGHAT, CDR2 FQNNGV. The V segment lost 3 bases and the J segment 7 bases; nucleotides outside the gene matches: 6. For the CDR3, the DNA is TGTGCCAGCAGCTTGGCGGGACAGGGACGTGGCTACACCTTC. Amino acid sequence: CASSLAGQGRGYTF. The variable domain in full, with the rest retrieved from reference TRBV11-2 and TRBJ1-2, is EAGVAQSPRYKIIEKRQSVAFWCNPISGHATLYWYQQILGQGPKLLIQFQNNGVVDDSQLPKDRFSAERLKGVDSTLKIQPAKLEDSAVYLCASSLAGQGRGYTFGSGTRLTVV.